This T cell receptor beta chain came from a study of T cells in Graves' hyperthyroidism and ophthalmopathy. RNA transcripts provided the source from which TCR beta CDR3 regions were amplified. The TCR CDR3 was amplified in a first-round RT-PCR using the HTBI primer set. From the multiplex PCR reads, TCRdb called clonotypes with MiXCR, one entry per CDR3 protein. The data show around 340,000 distinct CDR3 sequences, with roughly 23% seen just once and around 48% held by the top ten. V lost 5 bases and J lost 3; bases outside the gene matches: 6. This CDR3 is 15 amino acids long. CDR1 is MNHEY and CDR2 is SMNVEV in the germline V gene (reference sequence).

Sequencing used blood. V gene TRBV27 combines with J gene TRBJ2-5; 10 nucleotides agree with TRBD1. The receptor was derived from a woman aged 50 to 60 with Graves' hyperthyroidism. The CDR3 nucleotides are TGTGCCAGCAGTAGAGCCGGGACAGGGGAAGAGACCCAGTACTTC. Encoded protein: CASSRAGTGEETQYF.